These 30 T cell receptor beta chains came from one sample sequenced in a study of T cells in Graves' hyperthyroidism and ophthalmopathy. RNA transcripts served as the template for amplifying TCR beta CDR3 regions. TCR CDR3 regions were first amplified by RT-PCR with HTBI primers. TCRdb fed the multiplex PCR reads into MiXCR, producing one record per CDR3 protein. The profile shows some 460,000 distinct CDR3 sequences, 15% to 18% of them singletons. Input material: blood. The receptors were sampled from a woman aged 18 to 35 with Graves' hyperthyroidism.

The chain combines TRBV5-5 with TRBJ1-1; no definite D call. The CDR3 has 10 amino acids. V lost 4 bases to trimming and J lost 6 bases, with 4 bases between them. From germline, CDR1 is SGHKS and CDR2 YYEKEE (reference sequence). Here the CDR3 DNA reads TGTGCCAGCAGCGGCCCTGAAGCTTTCTTT. This sequence encodes CASSGPEAFF.

This clonotype was observed many times. V gene TRBV7-9 combines with J gene TRBJ2-3; D possibly corresponds to TRBD1 (6 bases). This CDR3 is 13 amino acids long. The germline V and J ends were trimmed by 5 bases and 4 bases, with 10 bases remaining between them. Germline CDR1 and CDR2: SEHNR and FQNEAQ (reference sequence). The CDR3 DNA sequence: TGTGCCAGCAGCACAAAGGGGGCAGATACGCAGTATTTT. Protein sequence: CASSTKGADTQYF.

The V gene is TRBV24-1, the J gene TRBJ2-5, with 15 bases aligning to TRBD2. Germline lookup yields CDR1 KGHDR and CDR2 SFDVKD. Trimming took 4 bases from V and 5 from J; bases not matched to a gene: 13. The CDR3 runs 19 residues. The CDR3 sequence: CATSDPYSGTSGRNETQYF. The DNA for the CDR3 is TGTGCCACCAGTGACCCATACTCCGGGACTAGCGGGAGGAACGAGACCCAGTACTTC.

The chain couples TRBV9 to TRBJ2-7, with 8 nucleotides matching TRBD1. Unmatched junction bases numbered 8, after V lost 3 bases and J lost 0 bases. CDR1 is SGDLS and CDR2 is YYNGEE in the germline V gene. The CDR3 is made up of 16 amino acids. CDR3 in DNA: TGTGCCAGCAGCGGGCAGGGACAGGCCAGCTCCTACGAGCAGTACTTC. Residues: CASSGQGQASSYEQYF.

The chain joins TRBV20-1 to TRBJ2-4; TRBD1 aligns across 7 bases. This CDR3 is built from 12 residues. The V and J ends lost 3 bases and 4 bases, in that order; junction bases with no gene match: 0. Per germline, CDR1 DFQATT and CDR2 SNEGSKA (reference sequence). CDR3 sequence reads: CSARTGKNIQYF. CDR3 nucleotide sequence: TGCAGTGCTAGGACAGGGAAAAACATTCAGTACTTC.

V and J are TRBV7-9 and TRBJ1-1, with D maybe TRBD1 (6 bases). There are 16 residues in the CDR3. The ends were cut back, 5 bases at V and 3 bases at J, with 19 bases in the middle. The germline V gene encodes CDR1 SEHNR and CDR2 FQNEAQ (reference sequence). For the CDR3, the DNA is TGTGCCAGCAGCCAAATGGGGGGCACGGGGGACACTGAAGCTTTCTTT. It codes for CASSQMGGTGDTEAFF.

This clonotype was found a few times. This chain links TRBV5-1 with TRBJ2-3; 7 bases line up with TRBD2. The V gene end was trimmed by 0 bases and the J gene end by 5 bases; junction bases not matched to a gene: 3. From germline, CDR1 is SGHRS and CDR2 YFSETQ. The CDR3 consists of 14 residues. The CDR3: CASSLVGRGDTQYF. CDR3 coding DNA: TGCGCCAGCAGCTTGGTTGGGAGGGGAGATACGCAGTATTTT. The full variable domain, its missing parts supplied by reference TRBV5-1 and TRBJ2-3, is KAGVTQTPRYLIKTRGQQVTLSCSPISGHRSVSWYQQTPGQGLQFLFEYFSETQRNKGNFPGRFSGRQFSNSRSEMNVSTLELGDSALYLCASSLVGRGDTQYFGPGTRLTVL.

This clonotype was counted ten times or more. The chain couples TRBV12-3 or TRBV12-4 to TRBJ2-7; 14 bases agree with TRBD2. J lost 3 bases, V lost 1 base, and 8 bases had no gene match. The CDR3 loop spans 18 amino acids. This CDR3 is CASSLGLAGGRRIYEQYF. The CDR3 DNA reads as TGTGCCAGCAGTTTAGGACTAGCGGGGGGGCGACGGATCTACGAGCAGTACTTC.

This clonotype was recorded at least ten times. The chain is built from TRBV12-5 and TRBJ2-1, with a tentative D call TRBD2 (7 bases). The length of the CDR3 is 14 residues. The V end lost 3 bases, the J end lost 7 bases, and 13 bases lay between the germline ends. From germline, CDR1 is LGHNT and CDR2 FRNRAP. DNA of the CDR3: TGTGCTAGTGGTTTAGGGGGGGCGCATAATGAGCAGTTCTTC. This sequence encodes CASGLGGAHNEQFF.

This clonotype has a count of ten or more. This chain links TRBV7-8 with TRBJ2-1; D uncertain. CDR1 and CDR2 (germline): SGHVS, FQNEAQ. V gave up 3 bases and J gave up 6 bases, with 15 bases separating them. The CDR3 is 15 amino acids. CDR3 amino acids: CASSLVGPGPNEQFF. The CDR3 nucleotides read TGTGCCAGCAGCTTGGTAGGGCCAGGCCCCAATGAGCAGTTCTTC.

The chain joins TRBV7-2 to TRBJ2-1; unclear D gene. CDR3 length: 13 residues. Germline V gene lookup returns CDR1 SGHTA and CDR2 FQGNSA. V was cut by 4 bases and J by 3 bases, with 7 bases left in between. This chain's CDR3 is CASSSQDYNEQFF. CDR3 in DNA: TGTGCCAGCAGCTCGCAAGACTACAATGAGCAGTTCTTC.

This chain links TRBV7-9 with TRBJ2-1; 7 bases align to TRBD2. This CDR3 is 15 amino acids long. Per germline, CDR1 SEHNR and CDR2 FQNEAQ (reference sequence). The ends lost 0 bases at V and 5 bases at J; junction bases unmatched: 4. CDR3 bases: TGTGCCAGCAGCTTAGCGAGCGGGATAAACAATGAGCAGTTCTTC. Its translation is CASSLASGINNEQFF.

The chain is built from TRBV6-1 and TRBJ1-3; 9 bases match TRBD1. V trimming: 5 bases; J trimming: 6 bases; junction bases outside the gene matches: 5. Germline CDR1 reads MNHNS; CDR2 reads SASEGT. The CDR3 is 14 residues long. CDR3 coding DNA: TGTGCCAGCAGTCGTACAGGGGGCGAAAACACCATATATTTT. Translating it yields CASSRTGGENTIYF.

The chain links TRBV24-1 to TRBJ1-1; D is possibly TRBD1 (5 bases). Germline V lookup: CDR1 KGHDR, CDR2 SFDVKD. CDR3 size: 15 residues. The V and J ends lost 6 bases and 1 base respectively, with 14 bases between them. The CDR3 spells CATSRTGTGNTEAFF. In nucleotides, the CDR3 is TGTGCCACCAGTCGTACCGGGACGGGGAACACTGAAGCTTTCTTT.

The chain carries TRBV11-2 and TRBJ2-7, with D uncertain. Between the trimmed V and J ends, which lost 1 base and 0 bases, there was a span of 10 bases. The CDR3 contains 15 residues. From germline, CDR1 is SGHAT and CDR2 FQNNGV. The CDR3 DNA reads as TGTGCCAGCAGCTTAGGTGTGTGGCGCTCCTACGAGCAGTACTTC. Translating it yields CASSLGVWRSYEQYF.

This clonotype appeared many times. The genes are TRBV20-1 and TRBJ2-1; 7 nucleotides agree with TRBD1. The germline CDR1 and CDR2 sequences are DFQATT and SNEGSKA (reference sequence). V gave up 3 bases and J gave up 9 bases; unmatched junction bases: 8. This CDR3 is 13 amino acids long. CDR3 sequence (DNA): TGCAGTGCTAGCCGGGGACAGATCGGTGAGCAGTTCTTC. Translating gives CSASRGQIGEQFF.

This clonotype was detected many times. This chain links TRBV3-1 with TRBJ2-5, with D unclear. From germline, CDR1 is LGHDT and CDR2 YNNKEL (reference sequence). Trimming took 3 bases from V and 5 from J, leaving 7 bases between them. The CDR3 runs 12 residues. CDR3 loop: CASSHDGETQYF. In DNA form, the CDR3 reads TGTGCCAGCAGCCACGACGGCGAGACCCAGTACTTC.

This clonotype was seen repeatedly, ten times or more. The chain combines TRBV5-1 with TRBJ2-1, with TRBD2 identical over 14 bases. CDR3 length equals 17 residues. Germline V gene data show CDR1 as SGHRS and CDR2 as YFSETQ. After removal of 3 bases from V and 6 bases from J, the junction contained 8 bases not matched to a gene. CDR3 coding DNA: TGCGCCAGCAGCTCCAGGACTAGCGGGGGGCCTACCAATGAGCAGTTCTTC. It yields the protein CASSSRTSGGPTNEQFF.

There are a few counts of this clonotype. The V gene is TRBV20-1, the J gene TRBJ2-7, with 7 nucleotides matching TRBD2. V lost 0 bases and J lost 9; bases outside the gene matches: 5. This CDR3 region has 12 residues. The germline gives CDR1 DFQATT, CDR2 SNEGSKA (reference sequence). The CDR3 here is CSARDRAGVQYF. The CDR3 nucleotides are TGCAGTGCTAGAGATCGGGCGGGAGTGCAGTACTTC.

This clonotype was seen repeatedly, ten times or more. The chain couples TRBV27 to TRBJ2-7, with D uncertain. Germline V gives CDR1 MNHEY, CDR2 SMNVEV (reference sequence). CDR3 length: 14 amino acids. V was cut by 3 bases and J by 6 bases, with 15 bases left in between. The CDR3 protein is CASSFGWGLGEQYF. DNA of the CDR3: TGTGCCAGCAGTTTCGGGTGGGGATTGGGCGAGCAGTACTTC.

The chain is built from TRBV18 and TRBJ2-5; possibly TRBD2 for D (7 bases). CDR1 is KGHSH and CDR2 is LQKENI in the germline V gene. There are 15 residues in the CDR3. Trimming shortened V by 7 bases and J by 0 bases, and 15 bases separated the two germline ends. The CDR3 DNA sequence: TGTGCCAGCTTACGAGGGGGGGAGTACCAAGAGACCCAGTACTTC. It specifies CASLRGGEYQETQYF.

The chain recombines TRBV18 with TRBJ1-2; D gene ambiguous. With 2 bases removed from V and 8 bases from J, the gap between germline ends came to 12 bases. Germline-derived CDR1 and CDR2 are KGHSH and LQKENI. The CDR3 is 13 residues long. Here the CDR3 reads CASSPGVLEGYTF. CDR3 DNA sequence: TGTGCCAGCTCACCAGGGGTTTTAGAGGGCTACACCTTC.

The sample holds many counts of this clonotype. The chain joins TRBV18 to TRBJ1-5; D is perhaps TRBD1 (5 bases). V lost 3 bases and J lost 9, with 12 bases in between. The CDR3 spans 13 residues. Germline values: CDR1 KGHSH, CDR2 LQKENI. The CDR3 spells CASSPGPLSPQHF. The CDR3 DNA sequence: TGTGCCAGCTCACCGGGACCCCTTTCGCCCCAGCATTTT.

This clonotype was seen at least ten times. V and J are TRBV6-2 or TRBV6-3 and TRBJ2-1; a possible D gene is TRBD2 (6 bases). Germline V lookup: CDR1 MNHEY, CDR2 SVGEGT. The CDR3 is 17 residues long. Trimming left V 2 bases short and J 5 bases short, with 19 bases between. CDR3 loop: CASSYNPLATWDNEQFF. In DNA form, the CDR3 reads TGTGCCAGCAGTTACAACCCCCTAGCGACGTGGGACAATGAGCAGTTCTTC.

A remark on this clonotype: Germline is not matched at one junction end, which may reflect a read error. J is TRBJ1-2 and V is TRBV29-1; D gene ambiguous. Germline V gives CDR1 SQVTM, CDR2 ANQGSEA. This CDR3 has 12 residues. The CDR3 spells CSVGGGNYSYTF. The CDR3 coding sequence is TGCAGCGTTGGTGGCGGGAACTATAGCTACACCTTC.

This clonotype was counted ten times or more. This chain joins TRBV29-1 and TRBJ2-7; D unclear. V lost 1 base and J lost 0, with 4 bases in between. Germline V lookup: CDR1 SQVTM, CDR2 ANQGSEA. The CDR3 length is 12 residues. In DNA form, the CDR3 reads TGCAGCGTTGAAGTGGGCTCCTACGAGCAGTACTTC. Its translation is CSVEVGSYEQYF.

This clonotype has a count of ten or more. The chain recombines TRBV6-1 with TRBJ2-3; 7 bases fit TRBD1. Germline CDR1 reads MNHNS; CDR2 reads SASEGT. V dropped 3 bases and J dropped 2; count of bases not matched to a gene: 11. This CDR3 region has 17 residues. The CDR3 DNA reads TGTGCCAGCAGTGACAAGGGAAACAGGGGCATCACAGATACGCAGTATTTT. Translating gives CASSDKGNRGITDTQYF.

This chain joins TRBV5-4 and TRBJ2-2; D is perhaps TRBD1 or TRBD2 (5 bases each). CDR3 length: 17 residues. V was cut by 5 bases and J by 0 bases, with 17 bases left in between. The germline V gene encodes CDR1 SGHNT and CDR2 YYREEE (reference sequence). The DNA of the CDR3 is TGTGCCAGCAGTTCCGGGACCCAGGGAGCGAACACCGGGGAGCTGTTTTTT. Residues: CASSSGTQGANTGELFF.

This clonotype turned up a few times. V usage is TRBV6-5 and J usage is TRBJ1-4, with TRBD1 as a possible D gene (5 bases). Between the trimmed V and J ends, which lost 2 bases and 7 bases, there was a span of 14 bases. There are 15 residues in the CDR3. Germline values: CDR1 MNHEY, CDR2 SVGAGI. The chain's CDR3 is CASSYTPGRLEKLFF. As DNA, the CDR3 is TGTGCCAGCAGTTACACCCCGGGACGTCTTGAAAAACTGTTTTTT.

The chain couples TRBV20-1 to TRBJ1-2; D not certain. The CDR3 covers 14 residues. V shed 2 bases and J shed 2 bases, with 12 bases lying between them. Germline CDR1 reads DFQATT; CDR2 reads SNEGSKA (reference sequence). The DNA of the CDR3 is TGCAGTGCTAGACCCCCACAGACCAACTATGGCTACACCTTC. Translating it yields CSARPPQTNYGYTF.